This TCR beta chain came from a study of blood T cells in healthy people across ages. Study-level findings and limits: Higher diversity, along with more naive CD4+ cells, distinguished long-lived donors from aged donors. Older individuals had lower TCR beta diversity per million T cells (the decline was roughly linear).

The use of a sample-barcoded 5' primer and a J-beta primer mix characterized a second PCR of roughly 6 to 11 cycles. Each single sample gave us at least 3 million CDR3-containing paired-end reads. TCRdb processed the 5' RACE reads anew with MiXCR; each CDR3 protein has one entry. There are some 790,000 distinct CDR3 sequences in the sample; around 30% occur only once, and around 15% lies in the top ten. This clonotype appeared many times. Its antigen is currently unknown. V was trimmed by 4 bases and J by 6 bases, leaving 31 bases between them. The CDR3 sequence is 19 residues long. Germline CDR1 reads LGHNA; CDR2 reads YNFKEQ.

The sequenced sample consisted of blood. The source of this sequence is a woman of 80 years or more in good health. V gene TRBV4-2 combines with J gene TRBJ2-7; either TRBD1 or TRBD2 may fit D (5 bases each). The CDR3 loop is CASSLEDRVAWTPRSEQYF. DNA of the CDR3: TGTGCCAGCAGCCTGGAGGATAGGGTGGCTTGGACACCGAGGAGCGAGCAGTACTTC.